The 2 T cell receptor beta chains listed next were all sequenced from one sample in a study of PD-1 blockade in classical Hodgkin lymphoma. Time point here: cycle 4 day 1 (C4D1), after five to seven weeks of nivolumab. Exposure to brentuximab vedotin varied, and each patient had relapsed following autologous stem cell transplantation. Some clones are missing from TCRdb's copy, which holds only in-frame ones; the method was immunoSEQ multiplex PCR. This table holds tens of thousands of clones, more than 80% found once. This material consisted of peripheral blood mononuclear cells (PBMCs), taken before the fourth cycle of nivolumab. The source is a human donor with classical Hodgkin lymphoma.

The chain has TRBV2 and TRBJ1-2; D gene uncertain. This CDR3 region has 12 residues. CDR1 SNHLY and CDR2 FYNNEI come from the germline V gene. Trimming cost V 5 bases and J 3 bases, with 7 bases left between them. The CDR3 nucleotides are TGTGCCAGCAGTTACGGGGACTATGGCTACACCTTC. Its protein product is CASSYGDYGYTF.

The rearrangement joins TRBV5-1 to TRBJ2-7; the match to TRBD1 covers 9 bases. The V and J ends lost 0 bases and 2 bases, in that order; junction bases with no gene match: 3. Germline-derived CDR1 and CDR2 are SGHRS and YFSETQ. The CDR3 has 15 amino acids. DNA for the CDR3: TGCGCCAGCAGCTTGGGGACAGGGGAAGCCTACGAGCAGTACTTC. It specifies CASSLGTGEAYEQYF. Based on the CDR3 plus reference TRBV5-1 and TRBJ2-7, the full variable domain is KAGVTQTPRYLIKTRGQQVTLSCSPISGHRSVSWYQQTPGQGLQFLFEYFSETQRNKGNFPGRFSGRQFSNSRSEMNVSTLELGDSALYLCASSLGTGEAYEQYFGPGTRLTVT.